Below are 12 T cell receptor beta chains sequenced from a single sample in a study of PD-1 blockade in mismatch repair-deficient tumors. The data were produced by immunoSEQ multiplex PCR, yet TCRdb's version contains in-frame clones alone and is incomplete. This table has more than 95,000 clones, 86% appearing once. This specimen was peripheral blood, taken 44 weeks after starting pembrolizumab. These TCRs come from an adult with mismatch repair-deficient cancer.

The V and J genes are TRBV28 and TRBJ2-7; no definite D call. The CDR3 length is 13 residues. Germline V gene sequence: CDR1 MDHEN, CDR2 SYDVKM. V lost 4 bases and J lost 3, with 10 bases in between. The CDR3 sequence is CASSSRNIYEQYF. The CDR3 DNA sequence: TGTGCCAGCAGTTCTAGGAATATCTACGAGCAGTACTTC.

The CDR3 is CASSLPDNYNYGYTF. In DNA form, the CDR3 reads TGTGCCAGCAGCCTTCCGGACAACTATAACTATGGCTACACCTTC. The chain recombines TRBV5-4 with TRBJ1-2, with D perhaps matching TRBD1 (5 bases). Germline V gene sequence: CDR1 SGHNT, CDR2 YYREEE (reference sequence). With 4 bases removed from V and 1 base from J, the gap between germline ends came to 14 bases. The CDR3 contains 15 residues.

V is TRBV30 and J is TRBJ2-3; D is uncertain. The CDR3 is 12 residues long. Germline V lookup: CDR1 GTSNPN, CDR2 SVGIG (reference sequence). Trimming removed 0 bases at V and 6 bases at J, with 7 bases between. CDR3 sequence reads: CAWSVRPDTQYF. The DNA of the CDR3 is TGTGCCTGGAGTGTACGGCCTGATACGCAGTATTTT. Full variable domain (outside the CDR3, taken from reference TRBV30 and TRBJ2-3): SQTIHQWPATLVQPVGSPLSLECTVEGTSNPNLYWYRQAAGRGLQLLFYSVGIGQISSEVPQNLSASRPQDRQFILSSKKLLLSDSGFYLCAWSVRPDTQYFGPGTRLTVL.

The rearrangement joins TRBV6-6 to TRBJ1-5, with a weak D call TRBD1 (6 bases). In germline, CDR1 is MNHNY, CDR2 SVGAGI (reference sequence). Trimming stripped 2 bases from V and 5 bases from J, with 16 bases between. The CDR3 has 16 amino acids. DNA for the CDR3: TGTGCCAGCAGTTACCGTGCCGGACAGACAGATCAGCCCCAGCATTTT. Its translation: CASSYRAGQTDQPQHF.

The chain couples TRBV4-3 to TRBJ1-4; D remains ambiguous. The germline V gene encodes CDR1 LGHNA and CDR2 YSLEER. Trimming took off 5 bases at V and 0 bases at J, with 10 bases between the two ends. CDR3 length equals 15 residues. This CDR3 is CASSITVATNEKLFF. CDR3 DNA: TGCGCCAGCAGCATAACAGTAGCAACTAATGAAAAACTGTTTTTT.

J is TRBJ1-1 and V is TRBV7-9, with D tentatively TRBD1 (6 bases). V was shortened by 6 bases and J by 5 bases, with 13 bases between the two germline ends. The CDR3 sequence is 13 residues long. Germline CDR1 and CDR2: SEHNR and FQNEAQ (reference sequence). The CDR3 loop reads CASSQIRGTEAFF. The CDR3 coding sequence is TGTGCCAGCAGTCAAATAAGGGGGACTGAAGCTTTCTTT.

The chain links TRBV2 to TRBJ2-5; 9 nucleotides align to TRBD1. J was trimmed by 4 bases and V by 4 bases; bases with no gene match: 7. This CDR3 region has 15 residues. CDR1 and CDR2 (germline): SNHLY, FYNNEI. The CDR3 DNA reads as TGTGCCAGCAGTGGTGGGACAGGGTGGGGAGAGACCCAGTACTTC. Its translation: CASSGGTGWGETQYF.

The chain combines TRBV9 with TRBJ2-5; D ambiguous. V was pared by 1 base and J by 2 bases, with 12 bases between. The CDR3 has 15 residues. Per germline, CDR1 SGDLS and CDR2 YYNGEE. The CDR3: CASSVSGGVQETQYF. CDR3 nucleotide sequence: TGTGCCAGCAGCGTATCCGGTGGGGTTCAAGAGACCCAGTACTTC.

This sequence joins TRBV11-2 and TRBJ2-1; possible D gene TRBD2, 6 bases. Germline V CDR1 and CDR2: SGHAT, FQNNGV. The ends were cut back, 5 bases at V and 3 bases at J, with 14 bases in the middle. The CDR3 loop spans 15 amino acids. The CDR3 DNA sequence: TGTGCCAGCAGCCGACGGGGGACGGGCTACAATGAGCAGTTCTTC. Translated, it gives CASSRRGTGYNEQFF.

V usage is TRBV5-1 and J usage is TRBJ1-2; possibly TRBD1 for D (6 bases). Per the germline V gene, CDR1 is SGHRS and CDR2 is YFSETQ. The CDR3 loop spans 13 amino acids. Trimming removed 0 bases from V and 8 bases from J, with 11 bases in between. The CDR3 sequence is CASSLDRANGYTF. CDR3 DNA: TGCGCCAGCAGCTTGGACAGGGCGAACGGCTACACCTTC.

V gene TRBV4-1 combines with J gene TRBJ2-7; 9 nucleotides align to TRBD1. V gave up 5 bases and J gave up 2 bases; unmatched junction bases: 10. The germline V gene encodes CDR1 MGHRA and CDR2 YSYEKL. This CDR3 has 16 residues. This CDR3 is CASSSIIRDRAYEQYF. DNA of the CDR3: TGCGCCAGCAGCTCAATCATTCGGGACAGGGCCTACGAGCAGTACTTC.

The V gene is TRBV27, the J gene TRBJ1-1; 7 bases are a match to TRBD1. Losses at the gene ends were 2 bases for V and 3 bases for J; bases not matched to a gene: 3. From germline, CDR1 is MNHEY and CDR2 SMNVEV (reference sequence). CDR3 length equals 14 residues. The CDR3 nucleotides are TGTGCCAGCAGTTTACAGGGGGGATACACTGAAGCTTTCTTT. Residues: CASSLQGGYTEAFF.